This T cell receptor (beta chain) was sequenced in a study of patients and donors after allogeneic stem cell transplantation. TCRdb reanalysed the RT-PCR reads using MiXCR and keeps one entry per CDR3 protein. The table has some 200,000 distinct CDR3 sequences, approximately 41% seen once; the top ten hold about 35%. This clonotype was picked up a small number of times. The CDR3 runs to 14 residues. V lost 4 bases to trimming and J lost 2 bases, with 9 bases between them. Germline V gives CDR1 SEHNR, CDR2 FQNEAQ (reference sequence). The source is a human donor who was either an allogeneic HSCT recipient or a stem cell or donor lymphocyte infusion donor (not recorded which). It is not recorded whose cells these are; they may come from a transplant donor. The sequenced sample consisted of blood, either unsorted or a sorted T cell fraction (not recorded which). The chain has TRBV7-9 and TRBJ2-1, with D maybe TRBD2 (6 bases). The CDR3 coding sequence is TGTGCCAGCAGCTCTAGCGAAACCTACAATGAGCAGTTCTTC. Translation gives CASSSSETYNEQFF.